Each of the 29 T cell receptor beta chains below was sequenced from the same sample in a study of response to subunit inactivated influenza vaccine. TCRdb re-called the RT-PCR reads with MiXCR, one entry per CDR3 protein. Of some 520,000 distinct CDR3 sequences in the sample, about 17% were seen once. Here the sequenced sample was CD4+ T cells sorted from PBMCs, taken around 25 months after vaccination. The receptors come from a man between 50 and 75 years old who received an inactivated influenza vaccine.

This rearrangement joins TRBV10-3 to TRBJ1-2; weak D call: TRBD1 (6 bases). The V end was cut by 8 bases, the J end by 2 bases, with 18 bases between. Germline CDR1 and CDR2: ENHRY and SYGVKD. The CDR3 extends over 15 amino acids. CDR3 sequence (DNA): TGTGCCATCGGGGGCCTACAGGCGAACAACTATGGCTACACCTTC. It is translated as CAIGGLQANNYGYTF.

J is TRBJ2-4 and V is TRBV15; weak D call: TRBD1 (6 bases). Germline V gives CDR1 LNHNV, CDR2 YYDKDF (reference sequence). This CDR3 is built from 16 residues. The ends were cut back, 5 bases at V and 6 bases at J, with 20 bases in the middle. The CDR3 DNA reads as TGTGCCACCAGCCCCTACCCCGAAAGGGGGATAAACATTCAGTACTTC. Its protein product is CATSPYPERGINIQYF. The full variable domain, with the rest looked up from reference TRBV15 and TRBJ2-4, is DAMVIQNPRYQVTQFGKPVTLSCSQTLNHNVMYWYQQKSSQAPKLLFHYYDKDFNNEADTPDNFQSRRPNTSFCFLDIRSPGLGDTAMYLCATSPYPERGINIQYFGAGTRLSVL.

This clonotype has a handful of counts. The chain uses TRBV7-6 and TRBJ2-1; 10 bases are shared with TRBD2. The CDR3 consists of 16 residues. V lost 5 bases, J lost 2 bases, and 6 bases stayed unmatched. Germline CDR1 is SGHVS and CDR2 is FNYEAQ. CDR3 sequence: CASSTGTSAAYNEQFF. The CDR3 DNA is TGTGCCAGCAGCACGGGGACTAGCGCTGCCTACAATGAGCAGTTCTTC.

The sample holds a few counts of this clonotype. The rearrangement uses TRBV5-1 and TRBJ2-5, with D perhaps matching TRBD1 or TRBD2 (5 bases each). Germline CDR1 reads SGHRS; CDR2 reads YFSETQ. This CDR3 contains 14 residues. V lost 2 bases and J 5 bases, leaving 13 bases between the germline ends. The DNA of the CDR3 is TGCGCCAGCAGCTTAGAGGGGTGGTCGGAGACCCAGTACTTC. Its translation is CASSLEGWSETQYF.

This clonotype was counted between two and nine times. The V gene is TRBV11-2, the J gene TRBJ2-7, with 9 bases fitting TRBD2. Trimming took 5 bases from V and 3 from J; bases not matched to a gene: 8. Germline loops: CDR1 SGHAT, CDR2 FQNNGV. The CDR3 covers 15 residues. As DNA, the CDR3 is TGTGCCAGCAGCGGAGGCGGGACTAGCAACTACGAGCAGTACTTC. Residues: CASSGGGTSNYEQYF.

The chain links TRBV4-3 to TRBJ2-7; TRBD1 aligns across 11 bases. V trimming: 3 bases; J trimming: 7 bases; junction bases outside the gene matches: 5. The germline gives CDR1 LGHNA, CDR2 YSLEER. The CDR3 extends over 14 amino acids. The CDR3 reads CASSHGQGAGEQYF. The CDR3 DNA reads TGCGCCAGCAGCCATGGACAGGGGGCAGGAGAGCAGTACTTC.

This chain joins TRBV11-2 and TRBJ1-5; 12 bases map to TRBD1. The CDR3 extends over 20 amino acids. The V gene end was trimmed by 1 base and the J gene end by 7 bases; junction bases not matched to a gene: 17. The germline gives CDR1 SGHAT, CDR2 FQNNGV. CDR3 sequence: CASSLVNFRDRGLRGQPQHF. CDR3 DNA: TGTGCCAGCAGCTTAGTAAACTTCCGGGACAGGGGGCTTCGAGGGCAGCCCCAGCATTTT.

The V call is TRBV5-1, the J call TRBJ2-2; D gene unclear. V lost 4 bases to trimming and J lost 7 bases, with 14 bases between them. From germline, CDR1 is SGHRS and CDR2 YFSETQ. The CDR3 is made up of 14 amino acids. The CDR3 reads CASSDARAIGELFF. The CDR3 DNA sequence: TGCGCCAGCAGCGACGCAAGGGCGATCGGGGAGCTGTTTTTT.

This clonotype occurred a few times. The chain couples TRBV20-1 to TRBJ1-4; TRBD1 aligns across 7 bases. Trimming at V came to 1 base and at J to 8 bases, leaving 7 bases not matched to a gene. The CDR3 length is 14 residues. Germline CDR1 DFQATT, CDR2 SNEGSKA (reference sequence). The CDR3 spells CSARGSTGTEKLFF. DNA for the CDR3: TGCAGTGCTAGAGGGTCGACAGGGACCGAAAAACTGTTTTTT.

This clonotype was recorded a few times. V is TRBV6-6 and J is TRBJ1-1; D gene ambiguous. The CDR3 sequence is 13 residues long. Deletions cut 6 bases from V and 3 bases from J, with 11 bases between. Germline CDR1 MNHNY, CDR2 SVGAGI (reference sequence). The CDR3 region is CASSIQRDTEAFF. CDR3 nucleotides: TGTGCCAGCAGCATACAGAGGGACACTGAAGCTTTCTTT.

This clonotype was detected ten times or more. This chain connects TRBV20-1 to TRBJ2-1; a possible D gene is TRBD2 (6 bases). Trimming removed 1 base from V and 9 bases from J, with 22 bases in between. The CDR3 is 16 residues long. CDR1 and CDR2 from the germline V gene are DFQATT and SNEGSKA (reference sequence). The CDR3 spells CSARVPPLIRESEQFF. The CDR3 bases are TGCAGTGCTAGAGTCCCTCCTCTCATCCGGGAGAGTGAGCAGTTCTTC.

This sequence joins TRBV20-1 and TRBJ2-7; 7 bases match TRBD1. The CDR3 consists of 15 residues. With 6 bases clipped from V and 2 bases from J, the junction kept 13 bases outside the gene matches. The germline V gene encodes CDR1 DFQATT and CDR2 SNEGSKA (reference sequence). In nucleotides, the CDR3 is TGCAGTGCCGGAATAAGGGCCGGGACAGCCTACGAGCAGTACTTC. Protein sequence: CSAGIRAGTAYEQYF.

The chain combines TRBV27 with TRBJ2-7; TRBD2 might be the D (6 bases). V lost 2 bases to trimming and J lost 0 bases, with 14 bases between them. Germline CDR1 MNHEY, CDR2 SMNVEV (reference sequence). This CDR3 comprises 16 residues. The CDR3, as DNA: TGTGCCAGCAGTTTAACCGGGACTCCGAGCTCCTACGAGCAGTACTTC. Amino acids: CASSLTGTPSSYEQYF.

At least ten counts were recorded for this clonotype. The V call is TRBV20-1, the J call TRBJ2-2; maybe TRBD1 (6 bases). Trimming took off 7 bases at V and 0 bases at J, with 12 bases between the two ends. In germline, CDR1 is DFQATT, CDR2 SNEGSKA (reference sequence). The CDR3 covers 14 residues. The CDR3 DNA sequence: TGCAGTGTATCAGGGGCTGCGAACACCGGGGAGCTGTTTTTT. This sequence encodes CSVSGAANTGELFF.

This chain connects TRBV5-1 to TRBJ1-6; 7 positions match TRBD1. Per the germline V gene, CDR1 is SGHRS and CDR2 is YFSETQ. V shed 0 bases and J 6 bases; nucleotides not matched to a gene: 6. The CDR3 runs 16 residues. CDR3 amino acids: CASSLDGQVGNSPLHF. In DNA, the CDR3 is TGCGCCAGCAGCTTGGACGGACAGGTCGGTAATTCACCCCTCCACTTT.

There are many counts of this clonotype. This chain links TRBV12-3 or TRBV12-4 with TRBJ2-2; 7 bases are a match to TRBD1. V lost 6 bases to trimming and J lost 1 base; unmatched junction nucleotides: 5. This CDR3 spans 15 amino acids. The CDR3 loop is CASSRQGLNTGELFF. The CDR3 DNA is TGTGCCAGCAGCAGACAGGGCTTGAACACCGGGGAGCTGTTTTTT.

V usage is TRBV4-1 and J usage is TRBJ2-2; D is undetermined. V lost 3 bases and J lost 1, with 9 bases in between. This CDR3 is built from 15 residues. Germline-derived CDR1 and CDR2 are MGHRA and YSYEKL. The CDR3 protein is CASSQDQRNTGELFF. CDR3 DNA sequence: TGCGCCAGCAGCCAGGACCAGCGGAACACCGGGGAGCTGTTTTTT.

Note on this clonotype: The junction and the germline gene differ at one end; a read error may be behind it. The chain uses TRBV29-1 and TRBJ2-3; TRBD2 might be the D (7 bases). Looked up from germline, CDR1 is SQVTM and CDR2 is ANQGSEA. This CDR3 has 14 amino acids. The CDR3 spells CSSRGGANTDMQYF. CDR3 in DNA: TGCAGCTCCCGAGGGGGGGCCAACACAGATATGCAGTATTTT.

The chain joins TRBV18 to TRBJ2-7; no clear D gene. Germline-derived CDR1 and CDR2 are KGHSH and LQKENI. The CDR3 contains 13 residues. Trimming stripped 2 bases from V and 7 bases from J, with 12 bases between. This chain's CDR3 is CASSPFRLGEQYF. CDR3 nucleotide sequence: TGTGCCAGCTCACCATTCCGCCTAGGGGAGCAGTACTTC.

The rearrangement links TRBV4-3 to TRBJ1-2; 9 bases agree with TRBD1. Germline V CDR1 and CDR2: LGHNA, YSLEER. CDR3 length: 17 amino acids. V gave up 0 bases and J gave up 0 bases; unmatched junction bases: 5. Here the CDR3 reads CASSQEGTGRANYGYTF. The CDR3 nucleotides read TGCGCCAGCAGCCAAGAAGGGACAGGGAGAGCTAACTATGGCTACACCTTC.

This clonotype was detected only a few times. The CDR3 DNA follows: TGTGCCAGCAGCCCCCGACAGGGCAATGAAAAACTGTTTTTT. Amino acids: CASSPRQGNEKLFF. V gene TRBV3-1 combines with J gene TRBJ1-4; 7 positions agree with TRBD1. CDR1 is LGHDT, CDR2 YNNKEL, per germline (reference sequence). The CDR3 runs 14 residues. After removal of 4 bases from V and 5 bases from J, the junction contained 4 bases not matched to a gene.

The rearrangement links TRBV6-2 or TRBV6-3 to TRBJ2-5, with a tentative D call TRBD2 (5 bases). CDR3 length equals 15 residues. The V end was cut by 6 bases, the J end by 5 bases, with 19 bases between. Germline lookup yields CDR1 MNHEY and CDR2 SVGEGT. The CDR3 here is CASRSPGLLRETQYF. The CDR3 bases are TGTGCCAGCAGATCTCCCGGACTCCTGAGGGAGACCCAGTACTTC.

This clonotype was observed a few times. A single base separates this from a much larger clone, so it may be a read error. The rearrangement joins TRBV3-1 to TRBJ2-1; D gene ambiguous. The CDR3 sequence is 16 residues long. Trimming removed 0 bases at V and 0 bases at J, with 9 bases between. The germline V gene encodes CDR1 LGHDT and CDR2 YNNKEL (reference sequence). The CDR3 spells CASSQDRLSSYNEQFF. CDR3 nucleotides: TGTGCCAGCAGCCAAGACCGCCTGAGCTCCTACAATGAGCAGTTCTTC.

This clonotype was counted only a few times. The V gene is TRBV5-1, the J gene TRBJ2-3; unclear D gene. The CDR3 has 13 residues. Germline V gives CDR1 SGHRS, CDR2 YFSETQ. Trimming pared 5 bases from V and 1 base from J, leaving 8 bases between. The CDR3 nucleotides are TGCGCCAGCAGAGCTGAGGGCACAGATACGCAGTATTTT. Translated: CASRAEGTDTQYF. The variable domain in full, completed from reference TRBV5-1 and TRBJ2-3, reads KAGVTQTPRYLIKTRGQQVTLSCSPISGHRSVSWYQQTPGQGLQFLFEYFSETQRNKGNFPGRFSGRQFSNSRSEMNVSTLELGDSALYLCASRAEGTDTQYFGPGTRLTVL.

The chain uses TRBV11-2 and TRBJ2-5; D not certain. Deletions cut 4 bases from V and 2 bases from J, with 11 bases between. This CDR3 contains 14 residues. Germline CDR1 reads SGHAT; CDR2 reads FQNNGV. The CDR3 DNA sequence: TGTGCCAGCAGCTCCGACTGGCCTCAAGAGACCCAGTACTTC. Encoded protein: CASSSDWPQETQYF.

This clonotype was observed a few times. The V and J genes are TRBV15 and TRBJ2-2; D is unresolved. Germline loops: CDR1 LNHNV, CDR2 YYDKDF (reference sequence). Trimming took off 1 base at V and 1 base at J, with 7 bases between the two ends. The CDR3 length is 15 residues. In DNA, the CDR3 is TGTGCCACCAGCAGAGGTGGTCAGAACACCGGGGAGCTGTTTTTT. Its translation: CATSRGGQNTGELFF.

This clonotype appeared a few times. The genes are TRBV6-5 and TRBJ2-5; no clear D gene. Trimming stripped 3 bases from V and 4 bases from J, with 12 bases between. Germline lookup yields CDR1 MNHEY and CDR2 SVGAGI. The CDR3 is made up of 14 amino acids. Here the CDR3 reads CASSYAGIGETQYF. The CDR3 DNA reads TGTGCCAGCAGTTATGCCGGAATCGGAGAGACCCAGTACTTC.

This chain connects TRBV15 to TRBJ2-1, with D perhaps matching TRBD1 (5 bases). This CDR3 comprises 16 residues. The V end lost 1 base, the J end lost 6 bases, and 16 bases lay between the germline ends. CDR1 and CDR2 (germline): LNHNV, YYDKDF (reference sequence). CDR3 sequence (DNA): TGTGCCACCAGCAGAGCATATGGTAGCCAGGGCAATGAGCAGTTCTTC. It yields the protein CATSRAYGSQGNEQFF.

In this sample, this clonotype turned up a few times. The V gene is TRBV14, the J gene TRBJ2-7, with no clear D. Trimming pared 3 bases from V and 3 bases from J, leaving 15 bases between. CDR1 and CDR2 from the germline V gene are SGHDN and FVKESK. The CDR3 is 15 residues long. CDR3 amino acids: CASSQAWTQHYEQYF. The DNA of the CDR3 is TGTGCCAGCAGCCAGGCCTGGACGCAACACTACGAGCAGTACTTC.